The 5 T cell receptor beta chains in this list originate from one sample, sequenced in a study of cytomegalovirus exposure and HLA in healthy donors (dated by TCRdb to the late 2010s). The library was produced with the immunoSEQ multiplex PCR assay. A mixture of 60 forward primers for TCR Vbeta segments and 13 reverse primers for TCR Jbeta segments was used in the multiplex PCR. TCRdb took this table from immuneACCESS and kept in-frame rearrangements with V and J called. Such tables lack part of the clones; where checked against another copy, unresolved V genes explain under half of the gap, and the rest is unexplained. A total of fewer than 250,000 clones appear in this sample, around 75% of them only once. The ten largest make up 2.5% to 3.5% of the sample. Sequencing was carried out using PBMCs. The receptors were sampled from a woman in her thirties in good health and CMV-seropositive.

V is TRBV25-1 and J is TRBJ2-2; 7 bases fit TRBD2. Germline CDR1 reads MGHDK; CDR2 reads SYGVNS. The CDR3 runs to 17 residues. Trimming at V came to 2 bases and at J to 5 bases, leaving 11 bases not matched to a gene. CDR3 sequence: CASSESLRGRVTGELFF. CDR3 bases: TGTGCCAGCAGTGAAAGTTTGCGCGGGAGAGTTACCGGGGAGCTGTTTTTT.

The rearrangement links TRBV4-2 to TRBJ2-3; no reliable D call. Trimming removed 2 bases from V and 2 bases from J, with 11 bases in between. The CDR3 contains 15 residues. Germline V lookup: CDR1 LGHNA, CDR2 YNFKEQ. The CDR3, as DNA: TGTGCCAGCAGCCAAAACTATGGCGACACAGATACGCAGTATTTT. It is translated as CASSQNYGDTDTQYF.

The V call is TRBV28, the J call TRBJ2-2, with 8 nucleotides matching TRBD2. J was trimmed by 5 bases and V by 0 bases; bases with no gene match: 14. Germline V gene data show CDR1 as MDHEN and CDR2 as SYDVKM. The length of the CDR3 is 19 residues. DNA of the CDR3: TGTGCCAGCAGTTTATGGGAAATAAGGCAGCGGGAGAATACCGGGGAGCTGTTTTTT. Protein sequence: CASSLWEIRQRENTGELFF.

The chain joins TRBV28 to TRBJ1-1; D is ambiguous. Germline lookup yields CDR1 MDHEN and CDR2 SYDVKM. The V gene lost 5 bases and the J gene lost 11 bases, with 9 bases spanning the gap. This CDR3 has 10 amino acids. The CDR3 protein is CASSQSRAFF. CDR3 DNA: TGTGCCAGCAGTCAATCCCGGGCTTTCTTT.

J is TRBJ2-1 and V is TRBV10-1, with 9 bases matching TRBD2. Trimming cost V 3 bases and J 15 bases; bases outside gene matches: 21. Germline V CDR1 and CDR2: WNHNN, SYGVQD (reference sequence). The length of the CDR3 is 17 residues. CDR3 protein: CASSDYSGSEKKRTMFF. In nucleotides, the CDR3 is TGCGCCAGCAGTGATTATAGCGGGAGTGAGAAAAAGAGGACAATGTTCTTC.